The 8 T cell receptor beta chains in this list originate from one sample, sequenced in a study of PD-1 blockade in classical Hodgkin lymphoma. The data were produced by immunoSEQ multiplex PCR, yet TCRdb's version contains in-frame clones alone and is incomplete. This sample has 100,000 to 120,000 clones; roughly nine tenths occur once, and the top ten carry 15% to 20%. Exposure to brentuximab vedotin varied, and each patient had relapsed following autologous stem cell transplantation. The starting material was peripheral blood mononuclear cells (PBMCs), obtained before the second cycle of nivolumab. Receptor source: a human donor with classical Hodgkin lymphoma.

The chain's CDR3 is CASSQSGESYEQYF. DNA for the CDR3: TGTGCCAGCAGCCAATCCGGGGAATCCTACGAGCAGTACTTC. The chain joins TRBV4-2 to TRBJ2-7; tentatively, D is TRBD2 (5 bases). This CDR3 is 14 amino acids long. Trimming stripped 2 bases from V and 1 base from J, with 9 bases between. CDR1 and CDR2 (germline): LGHNA, YNFKEQ.

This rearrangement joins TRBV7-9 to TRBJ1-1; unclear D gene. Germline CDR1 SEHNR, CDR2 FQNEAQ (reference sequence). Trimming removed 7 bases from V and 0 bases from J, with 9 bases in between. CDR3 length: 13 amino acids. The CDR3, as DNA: TGTGCCAGCAATGCCATGATGAACACTGAAGCTTTCTTT. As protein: CASNAMMNTEAFF.

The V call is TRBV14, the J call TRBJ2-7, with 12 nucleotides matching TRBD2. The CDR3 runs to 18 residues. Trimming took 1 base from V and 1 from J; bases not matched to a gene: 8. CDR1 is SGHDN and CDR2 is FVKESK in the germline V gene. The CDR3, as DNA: TGTGCCAGCAGCCAAGGGCTAGCGGGAGGGCCGGTGTCCTACGAGCAGTACTTC. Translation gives CASSQGLAGGPVSYEQYF.

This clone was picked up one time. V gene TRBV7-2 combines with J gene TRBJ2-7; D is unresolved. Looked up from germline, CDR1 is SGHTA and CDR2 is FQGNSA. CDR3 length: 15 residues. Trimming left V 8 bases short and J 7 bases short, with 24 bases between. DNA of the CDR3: TGTGCCAGCTCCTCCCTCGGCCTCGGTGTGGGGGAGCAGTACTTC. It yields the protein CASSSLGLGVGEQYF.

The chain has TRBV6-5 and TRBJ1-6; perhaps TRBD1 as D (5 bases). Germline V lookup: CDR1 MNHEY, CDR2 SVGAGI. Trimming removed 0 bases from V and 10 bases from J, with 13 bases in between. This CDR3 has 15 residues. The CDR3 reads CASSYSQGLGSPLHF. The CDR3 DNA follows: TGTGCCAGCAGTTACTCTCAGGGCTTGGGATCACCCCTCCACTTT.

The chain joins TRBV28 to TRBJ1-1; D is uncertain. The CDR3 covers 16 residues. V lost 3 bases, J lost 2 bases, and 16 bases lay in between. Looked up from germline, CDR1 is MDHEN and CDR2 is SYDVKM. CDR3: CASSLLVRTLNTEAFF. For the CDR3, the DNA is TGTGCCAGCAGTTTGCTGGTCCGGACCCTAAACACTGAAGCTTTCTTT.

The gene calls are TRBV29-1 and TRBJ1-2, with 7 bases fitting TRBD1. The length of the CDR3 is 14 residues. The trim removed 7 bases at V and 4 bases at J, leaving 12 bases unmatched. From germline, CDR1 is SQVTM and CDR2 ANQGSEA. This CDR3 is CSAPKQGRGYGYTF. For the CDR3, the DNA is TGCAGCGCCCCCAAACAGGGGAGGGGCTATGGCTACACCTTC.

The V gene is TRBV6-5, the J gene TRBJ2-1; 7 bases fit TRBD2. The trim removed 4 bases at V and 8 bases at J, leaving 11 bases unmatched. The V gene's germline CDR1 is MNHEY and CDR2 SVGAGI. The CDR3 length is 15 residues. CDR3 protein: CASSFAGLGPHEQFF. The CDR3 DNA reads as TGTGCCAGCAGTTTCGCAGGACTAGGCCCCCATGAGCAGTTCTTC.